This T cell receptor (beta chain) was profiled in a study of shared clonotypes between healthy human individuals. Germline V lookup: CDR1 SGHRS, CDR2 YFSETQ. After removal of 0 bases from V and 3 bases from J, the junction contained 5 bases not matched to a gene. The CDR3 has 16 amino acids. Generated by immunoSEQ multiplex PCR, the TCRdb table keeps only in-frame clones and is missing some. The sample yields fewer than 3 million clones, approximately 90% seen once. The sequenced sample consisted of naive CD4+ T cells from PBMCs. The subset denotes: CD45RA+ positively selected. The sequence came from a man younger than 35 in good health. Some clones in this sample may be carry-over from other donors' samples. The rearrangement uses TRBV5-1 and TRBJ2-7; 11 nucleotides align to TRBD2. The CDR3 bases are TGCGCCAGCAGCTTGGCTCTAGCGGGAGGCTACTACGAGCAGTACTTC. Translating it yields CASSLALAGGYYEQYF.